This TCR beta chain came from a study of OX40 agonist ivuxolimab in advanced cancers. Turning to the study itself: Ivuxolimab, an antibody acting as an agonist of OX40 (CD134), was used to treat patients. Patients treated during dose escalation were battling hepatocellular carcinoma, melanoma, renal cell or head and neck cancer.

V lost 5 bases and J 2 bases, leaving 13 bases between the germline ends. CDR3 size: 14 residues. Germline CDR1 and CDR2: SGHTA and FQGNSA. Patients who had autoimmune disease history or got systemic immunosuppression were left out. Overall study results and limits: With doses of 0.1-3.0 mg/kg, partial responders showed among the lowest clonal expansion.

The protocol was immunoSEQ multiplex PCR, while the TCRdb copy is restricted to in-frame clones and leaves out a portion. The data contain tens of thousands of clones, about 90% of them singletons. In regard to this clone: Its antigen remains unidentified.

The rearrangement uses TRBV7-2 and TRBJ2-7, with D possibly being TRBD2 (6 bases). The clonotype was recovered from an adult with an advanced solid tumor such as melanoma, head and neck, liver or kidney cancer. Sequences were derived from CD4+ or CD8+ T cells sorted from blood, sampled in a trial of the OX40 agonist ivuxolimab. CDR3 DNA: TGTGCCAGCAGCCTGCGGGACCGAACCTACGAGCAGTACTTC. This codes for CASSLRDRTYEQYF. Drawing the rest from reference TRBV7-2 and TRBJ2-7, the complete variable domain is GAGVSQSPSNKVTEKGKDVELRCDPISGHTALYWYRQSLGQGLEFLIYFQGNSAPDKSGLPSDRFSAERTGGSVSTLTIQRTQQEDSAVYLCASSLRDRTYEQYFGPGTRLTVT.